Listed below are T cell receptor beta chains from one sample, sequenced in a study of T cell repertoires in cytomegalovirus infection. Via MiXCR, TCRdb re-called the reads, giving one row per CDR3 protein. The table lists fewer than 250,000 distinct CDR3 sequences, 10% to 15% of them singletons, with roughly 1.7% in the top ten. Sequencing input: PBMCs. The receptors here all came from a human donor in good health (CMV status not recorded). Some clones in this sample may be carry-over from other donors' samples. Each CDR3 is given with its conserved first and last residue. The order of the fields is V gene, clone size, J gene, D gene, CDR3 DNA, CDR3 protein. A D gene is named only where the DNA matches it firmly. Clone size is shown for a subset of rows, as once, few, many or a class of expanded clone.

>TRBV20-1|few|TRBJ2-5|.
TGCAGTGCAATGCGCGGGGCAAATCTCCGGGAATCCCAGTACTTC
CSAMRGANLRESQYF
>TRBV28|.|TRBJ1-1|.
TGTGCCAGCAGTTATCAGAACACTGAAGCTTTCTTT
CASSYQNTEAFF
>TRBV4-3|many|TRBJ2-2|.
TGCGCCAGCGCCGCCAGCCTGCTCGGGGAGCTGTTTTTT
CASAASLLGELFF
>TRBV20-1|few|TRBJ2-3|.
TGCAGTGCTAGAGAGGGTGCCCGCGATACGCAGTATTTT
CSAREGARDTQYF
>TRBV19|.|TRBJ2-5|TRBD2
TGTGCCAGTAGCCAGAGCGGGGGCCGAGAGACCCAGTACTTC
CASSQSGGRETQYF
>TRBV7-2|few|TRBJ2-3|TRBD1
TGTGCCAGCAGCTTAGGGGGACAGGGCCCCACAGATACGCAGTATTTT
CASSLGGQGPTDTQYF
>TRBV29-1|.|TRBJ2-1|TRBD2
TGCAGCTTTGAGGCTAGCGGATACAATGAGCAGTTCTTC
CSFEASGYNEQFF
>TRBV10-3|few|TRBJ2-4|TRBD1
TGTGCCATCAGTGAGACAGGGGGCCTACGCAAAAACATTCAGTACTTC
CAISETGGLRKNIQYF
>TRBV4-3|many|TRBJ2-7|TRBD1
TGCGCCAGCAGCCAACGAGGGGGCACCGAGCAGTACTTC
CASSQRGGTEQYF
>TRBV6-6|many|TRBJ1-1|TRBD1
TGTGCCAGCAGTTACGCCGGGCAGGGGGCCGATACACTGAGGGCTTTCTTT
CASSYAGQGADTLRAFF
>TRBV5-1|many|TRBJ2-1|.
TGCGCCAGCAGCTGGAGCCGCGGGGCGCCTAACAATGAGCAGTTCTTC
CASSWSRGAPNNEQFF